The rows below give T cell receptor beta chains drawn from one sample of a study of T cells in Graves' hyperthyroidism and ophthalmopathy. TCRdb passed the multiplex PCR reads through MiXCR, listing each CDR3 protein once. The data show 500,000 or so distinct CDR3 sequences, 15% to 20% seen once. Sequencing was performed on blood. These TCRs come from a woman aged 18 to 35 with Graves' ophthalmopathy. The CDR3 runs from the conserved cysteine through the conserved F or W. Each record gives: D gene, clone size, J gene, V gene, CDR3 protein, CDR3 DNA. D genes are given only for firm matches. Clone size is shown for a subset of rows, as once, few, many or a class of expanded clone.

>TRBD1|many|TRBJ2-5|TRBV11-1
CASSLGDRQYQETQYF
TGTGCCAGCAGCTTAGGGGACAGACAGTACCAAGAGACCCAGTACTTC
>TRBD1|.|TRBJ2-7|TRBV3-1
CASTPGTGLYEQYF
TGTGCCAGCACCCCCGGGACAGGGCTCTACGAGCAGTACTTC
>TRBD1|many|TRBJ2-7|TRBV7-8
CASSRFTGEGSYEQYF
TGTGCCAGCAGCCGTTTTACAGGGGAAGGCTCCTACGAGCAGTACTTC
>.|.|TRBJ1-6|TRBV19
CASGRPDAASPLHF
TGTGCCAGTGGAAGACCCGATGCCGCTTCTCCCCTCCACTTT
>.|many|TRBJ2-7|TRBV10-3
CAIGQTEIPAYEQYF
TGTGCCATCGGCCAGACCGAAATACCCGCCTACGAGCAGTACTTC
>TRBD1|many|TRBJ1-1|TRBV19
CASSVGTEGTEAFF
TGTGCCAGTAGTGTCGGGACAGAGGGCACTGAAGCTTTCTTT
>.|once|TRBJ1-3|TRBV10-2
CASSEGRFSGNTIYF
TGCGCCAGCAGTGAGGGACGTTTCTCTGGAAACACCATATATTTT
>.|.|TRBJ2-3|TRBV3-1
CASSQDLADTQYF
TGTGCCAGCAGCCAAGATCTCGCGGATACGCAGTATTTT
>.|few|TRBJ2-1|TRBV19
CASSMEGAREQFF
TGTGCCAGTAGTATGGAAGGGGCGAGGGAGCAGTTCTTC
>TRBD1|.|TRBJ1-2|TRBV10-2
CASSDGQGGGYTF
TGCGCCAGCAGTGACGGACAGGGCGGAGGCTACACCTTC
>.|.|TRBJ1-2|TRBV18
CASSPRTERDYGYTF
TGTGCCAGCTCACCACGGACTGAAAGGGACTATGGCTACACCTTC
>TRBD2|few|TRBJ2-3|TRBV29-1
CSVDLAGIPDTQYF
TGCAGCGTTGATCTAGCGGGAATACCAGATACGCAGTATTTT
>.|few|TRBJ2-7|TRBV18
CASSPIFRLVLYEQYF
TGTGCCAGCTCACCAATTTTTAGACTAGTTCTCTACGAGCAGTACTTC
>.|few|TRBJ2-1|TRBV15
CATSRRADEQFF
TGTGCCACCAGCAGGAGGGCGGATGAGCAGTTCTTC
>.|.|TRBJ1-2|TRBV9
CASSVGGVDGYTF
TGTGCCAGCAGCGTAGGGGGGGTGGATGGCTACACCTTC
>.|many|TRBJ2-7|TRBV28
CASSSSAYEQYF
TGTGCCAGCAGTTCTAGCGCCTACGAGCAGTACTTC
>TRBD2|.|TRBJ2-5|TRBV10-3
CAIGLAGDVQTQYF
TGTGCCATCGGCCTAGCGGGAGATGTTCAGACCCAGTACTTC
>.|many|TRBJ2-3|TRBV28
CASSLPTEEIPTDTQYF
TGTGCCAGCAGTTTGCCGACCGAGGAAATCCCCACAGATACGCAGTATTTT
>TRBD1|many|TRBJ2-7|TRBV20-1
CSARDGQVPSYEQYF
TGCAGTGCTAGAGACGGACAGGTTCCCTCCTACGAGCAGTACTTC
>TRBD1|many|TRBJ2-3|TRBV7-9
CASSSYSTGDNTDTQYF
TGTGCCAGCAGCTCCTACTCGACAGGGGATAACACAGATACGCAGTATTTT
>TRBD2|many|TRBJ2-5|TRBV27
CASSLQRGEETQYF
TGTGCCAGCAGTTTACAGCGGGGGGAAGAGACCCAGTACTTC
>.|.|TRBJ1-4|TRBV2
CASSEDFLRDEKLFF
TGTGCCAGCAGTGAAGATTTCCTGAGGGATGAAAAACTGTTTTTT
>TRBD2|many|TRBJ2-1|TRBV3-1
CASSQVGGRADEQFF
TGTGCCAGCAGCCAAGTTGGCGGGAGGGCTGATGAGCAGTTCTTC
>.|many|TRBJ1-2|TRBV12-3/TRBV12-4
CASRPGRVDGYTF
TGTGCCAGCAGACCCGGGAGGGTAGATGGCTACACCTTC
>.|few|TRBJ2-5|TRBV9
CASSELTETQYF
TGTGCCAGCAGCGAACTAACCGAGACCCAGTACTTC
>TRBD1|many|TRBJ2-7|TRBV5-1
CASSPRTGRDEQYF
TGCGCCAGCAGCCCGAGGACAGGGCGGGACGAGCAGTACTTC
>.|many|TRBJ1-5|TRBV7-8
CASSLSGIGQPQHF
TGTGCCAGCAGCTTATCAGGGATTGGTCAGCCCCAGCATTTT
>.|.|TRBJ1-1|TRBV7-3
CASSLLFNTEAFF
TGTGCCAGCAGCCTCCTTTTTAACACTGAAGCTTTCTTT
>.|few|TRBJ1-1|TRBV5-5
CASSLAGGQFTEAFF
TGTGCCAGCAGCTTGGCGGGGGGGCAATTCACTGAAGCTTTCTTT
>TRBD1|few|TRBJ1-5|TRBV30
CAWAGQPHSNQPQHF
TGTGCCTGGGCGGGACAGCCCCATAGCAATCAGCCCCAGCATTTT
>TRBD1|.|TRBJ1-5|TRBV6-1
CASSSGQGTNQPQHF
TGTGCCAGCAGTTCGGGACAGGGCACCAATCAGCCCCAGCATTTT
>TRBD2|many|TRBJ2-7|TRBV13
CASSLGASGSFYEQYF
TGTGCCAGCAGCTTAGGAGCTAGCGGGTCCTTCTACGAGCAGTACTTC
>.|few|TRBJ1-2|TRBV6-2/TRBV6-3
CASSRSGDGYTF
TGTGCCAGCAGCAGGTCCGGCGATGGCTACACCTTC
>.|few|TRBJ1-6|TRBV12-3/TRBV12-4
CASSKGPKGSYNSPLHF
TGTGCCAGCAGTAAGGGACCCAAGGGATCCTATAATTCACCCCTCCACTTT
>.|few|TRBJ1-1|TRBV9
CASSGPPDGGNTEAFF
TGTGCCAGCAGCGGGCCCCCGGACGGGGGAAACACTGAAGCTTTCTTT
>.|.|TRBJ1-1|TRBV9
CASSPEMARTEAFF
TGTGCCAGCAGCCCAGAAATGGCCCGCACTGAAGCTTTCTTT
>.|many|TRBJ1-2|TRBV15
CATSRAPDISYGYTF
TGTGCCACCAGCAGAGCTCCCGATATTTCCTATGGCTACACCTTC
>TRBD1|many|TRBJ2-7|TRBV30
CAWTTGITYEQYF
TGTGCCTGGACGACAGGGATCACCTACGAGCAGTACTTC
>TRBD1|many|TRBJ2-5|TRBV7-9
CASSLAGRGSGTQYF
TGTGCCAGCAGCTTAGCTGGCAGGGGGTCGGGGACCCAGTACTTC
>.|.|TRBJ2-5|TRBV7-6
CASSLDGTALHWYF
TGTGCCAGCAGCTTAGACGGTACCGCCCTGCATTGGTACTTC
>.|once|TRBJ1-6|TRBV9
CASSVATWDSPPHF
TGTGCCAGCAGCGTAGCTACCTGGGACTCACCCCCCCACTTT
>.|.|TRBJ2-5|TRBV7-9
CASRLWETQYF
TGTGCCAGCAGGTTGTGGGAGACCCAGTACTTC
>.|few|TRBJ2-2|TRBV25-1
CASSEDTGTGELFF
TGTGCCAGCAGTGAAGACACGGGAACCGGGGAGCTGTTTTTT
>TRBD2|few|TRBJ2-7|TRBV6-1
CASSFRTRSGRVAYEQYF
TGTGCCAGCAGTTTTCGGACAAGAAGCGGGAGGGTAGCCTACGAGCAGTACTTC
>TRBD2|many|TRBJ2-1|TRBV7-8
CASSFSGSSYNEQFF
TGTGCCAGCAGCTTTAGCGGGAGCTCCTACAATGAGCAGTTCTTC
>TRBD1|.|TRBJ2-1|TRBV30
CAWKRQGVTYNEQFF
TGTGCCTGGAAGCGACAGGGGGTCACCTACAATGAGCAGTTCTTC
>.|many|TRBJ1-1|TRBV7-4
CASSAPRGAFF
TGTGCCAGCAGCGCCCCCCGAGGGGCTTTCTTT
>.|many|TRBJ2-1|TRBV11-2
CASSLIRADEQFF
TGTGCCAGCAGCTTGATCCGAGCAGATGAGCAGTTCTTC
>.|.|TRBJ1-6|TRBV28
CASSLNWAGQGNSPLHF
TGTGCCAGCAGTTTAAACTGGGCAGGGCAAGGGAATTCACCCCTCCACTTT
>.|many|TRBJ1-1|TRBV18
CASSPGENTEAFF
TGTGCCAGCAGTCCGGGCGAAAACACTGAAGCTTTCTTT
>TRBD1|few|TRBJ2-2|TRBV10-2
CASSVKGAAGELFF
TGCGCCAGCAGTGTGAAGGGGGCGGCAGGGGAGCTGTTTTTT
>.|few|TRBJ2-1|TRBV10-3
CAISDGTLDEQFF
TGTGCCATCAGTGATGGGACTCTGGATGAGCAGTTCTTC
>.|few|TRBJ2-1|TRBV12-3/TRBV12-4
CASLHPGDEQFF
TGTGCCAGCCTCCACCCGGGCGATGAGCAGTTCTTC
>.|many|TRBJ1-6|TRBV11-2
CASSFSGQAPLHF
TGTGCCAGCAGCTTCTCAGGCCAGGCACCCCTCCACTTT
>.|.|TRBJ1-5|TRBV7-9
CASSLLQGQPQHF
TGTGCCAGCAGCCTTCTACAGGGTCAGCCCCAGCATTTT
>.|many|TRBJ2-3|TRBV18
CASSPPGLPDTQYF
TGTGCCAGCTCACCACCGGGGTTACCAGATACGCAGTATTTT